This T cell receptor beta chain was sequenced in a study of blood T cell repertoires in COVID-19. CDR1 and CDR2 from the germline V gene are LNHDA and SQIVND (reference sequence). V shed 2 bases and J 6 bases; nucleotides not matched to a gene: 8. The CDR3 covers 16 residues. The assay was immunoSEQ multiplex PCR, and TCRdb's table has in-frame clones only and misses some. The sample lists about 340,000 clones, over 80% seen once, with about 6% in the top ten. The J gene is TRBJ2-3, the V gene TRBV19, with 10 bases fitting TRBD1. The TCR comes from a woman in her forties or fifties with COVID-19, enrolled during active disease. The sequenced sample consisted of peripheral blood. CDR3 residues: CASSILAGTGVDTQYF. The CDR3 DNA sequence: TGTGCCAGTAGTATACTTGCCGGGACAGGGGTTGATACGCAGTATTTT. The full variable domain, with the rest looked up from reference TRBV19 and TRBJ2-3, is DGGITQSPKYLFRKEGQNVTLSCEQNLNHDAMYWYRQDPGQGLRLIYYSQIVNDFQKGDIAEGYSVSREKKESFPLTVTSAQKNPTAFYLCASSILAGTGVDTQYFGPGTRLTVL.